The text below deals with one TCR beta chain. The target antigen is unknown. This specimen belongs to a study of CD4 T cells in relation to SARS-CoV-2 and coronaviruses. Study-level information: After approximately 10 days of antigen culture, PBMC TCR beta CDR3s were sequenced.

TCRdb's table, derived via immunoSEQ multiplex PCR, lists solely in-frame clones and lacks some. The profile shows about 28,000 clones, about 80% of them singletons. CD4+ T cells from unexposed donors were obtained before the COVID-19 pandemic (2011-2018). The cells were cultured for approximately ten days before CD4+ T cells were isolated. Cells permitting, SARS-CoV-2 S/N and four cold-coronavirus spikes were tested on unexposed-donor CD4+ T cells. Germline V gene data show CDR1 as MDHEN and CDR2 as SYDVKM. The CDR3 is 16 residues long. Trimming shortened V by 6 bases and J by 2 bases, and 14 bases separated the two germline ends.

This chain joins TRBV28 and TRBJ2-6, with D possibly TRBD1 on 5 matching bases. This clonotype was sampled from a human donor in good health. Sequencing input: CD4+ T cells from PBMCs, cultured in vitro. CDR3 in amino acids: CASSFRGEPGANVLTF. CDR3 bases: TGTGCCAGCAGCTTTAGGGGCGAACCTGGGGCCAACGTCCTGACTTTC. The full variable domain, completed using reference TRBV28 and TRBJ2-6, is DVKVTQSSRYLVKRTGEKVFLECVQDMDHENMFWYRQDPGLGLRLIYFSYDVKMKEKGDIPEGYSVSREKKERFSLILESASTNQTSMYLCASSFRGEPGANVLTFGAGSRLTVL.